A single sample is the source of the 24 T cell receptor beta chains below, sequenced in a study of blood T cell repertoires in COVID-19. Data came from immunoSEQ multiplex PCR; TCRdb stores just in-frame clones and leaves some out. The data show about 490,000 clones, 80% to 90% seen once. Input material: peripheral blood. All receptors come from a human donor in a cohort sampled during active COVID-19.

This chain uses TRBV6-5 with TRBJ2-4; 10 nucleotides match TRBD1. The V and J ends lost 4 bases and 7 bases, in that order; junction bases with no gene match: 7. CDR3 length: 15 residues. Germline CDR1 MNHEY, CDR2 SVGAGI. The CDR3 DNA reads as TGTGCCAGCAGTTCGGGACAGGGGAGGATCAACATTCAGTACTTC. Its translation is CASSSGQGRINIQYF.

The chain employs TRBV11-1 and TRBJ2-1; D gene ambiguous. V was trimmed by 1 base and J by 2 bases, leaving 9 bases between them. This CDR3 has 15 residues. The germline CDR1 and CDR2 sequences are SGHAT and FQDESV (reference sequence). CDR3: CASSLGGATYNEQFF. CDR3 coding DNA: TGTGCCAGCAGCTTAGGCGGAGCCACCTACAATGAGCAGTTCTTC.

For the CDR3, the DNA is TGCAGCGTTGACGGGACAGGCAATACCTACGAGCAGTACTTC. Translated, it gives CSVDGTGNTYEQYF. The gene calls are TRBV29-1 and TRBJ2-7; the match to TRBD1 covers 8 bases. Germline V gene sequence: CDR1 SQVTM, CDR2 ANQGSEA. This CDR3 is built from 14 residues. J lost 2 bases, V lost 3 bases, and 6 bases had no gene match.

CDR3 DNA: TGTGCCAGCAGCGCGGGGCAGACAAACAATTATGGCTACACCTTC. It codes for CASSAGQTNNYGYTF. This rearrangement joins TRBV5-4 to TRBJ1-2, with D possibly being TRBD1 (5 bases). This CDR3 has 15 residues. CDR1 SGHNT and CDR2 YYREEE come from the germline V gene (reference sequence). V lost 4 bases, J lost 5 bases, and 18 bases lay in between.

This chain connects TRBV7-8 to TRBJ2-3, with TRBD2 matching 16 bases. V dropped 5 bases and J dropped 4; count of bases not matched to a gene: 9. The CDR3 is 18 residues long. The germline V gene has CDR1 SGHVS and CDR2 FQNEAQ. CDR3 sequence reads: CASSHSGTSGRVADTQYF. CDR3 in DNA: TGTGCCAGCAGCCACTCCGGGACTAGCGGGAGGGTAGCAGATACGCAGTATTTT.

The CDR3, as DNA: TGTGCCAGCTCACCCGGACAGGGGGCGAACACTGAAGCTTTCTTT. Translating gives CASSPGQGANTEAFF. This rearrangement joins TRBV18 to TRBJ1-1; 11 bases fit TRBD1. Trimming took 3 bases from V and 1 from J; bases not matched to a gene: 1. The CDR3 has 15 amino acids. From germline, CDR1 is KGHSH and CDR2 LQKENI.

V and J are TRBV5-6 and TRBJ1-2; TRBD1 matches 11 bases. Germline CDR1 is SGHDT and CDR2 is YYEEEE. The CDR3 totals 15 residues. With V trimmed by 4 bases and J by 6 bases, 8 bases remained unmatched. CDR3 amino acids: CASSAGTGGFNGYTF. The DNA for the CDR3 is TGTGCCAGCAGCGCCGGGACAGGGGGATTCAATGGCTACACCTTC.

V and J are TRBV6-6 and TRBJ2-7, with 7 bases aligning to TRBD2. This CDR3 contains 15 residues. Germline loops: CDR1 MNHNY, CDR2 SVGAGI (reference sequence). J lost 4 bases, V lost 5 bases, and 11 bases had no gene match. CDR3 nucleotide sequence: TGTGCCAGCAGTAACACGGGACTATCGTGGTACGAGCAGTACTTC. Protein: CASSNTGLSWYEQYF.

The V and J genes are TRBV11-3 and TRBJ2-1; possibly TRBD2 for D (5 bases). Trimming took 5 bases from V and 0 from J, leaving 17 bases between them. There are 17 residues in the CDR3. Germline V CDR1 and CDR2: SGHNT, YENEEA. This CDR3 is CASSRLGDTSSYNEQFF. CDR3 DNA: TGTGCCAGCAGCCGTCTCGGGGATACGAGCTCCTACAATGAGCAGTTCTTC.

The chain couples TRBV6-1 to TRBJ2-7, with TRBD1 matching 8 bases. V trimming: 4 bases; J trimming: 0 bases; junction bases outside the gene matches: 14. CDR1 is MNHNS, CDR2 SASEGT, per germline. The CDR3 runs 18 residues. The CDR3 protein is CASSAQQGGSSGSYEQYF. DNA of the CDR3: TGTGCCAGCAGTGCCCAACAGGGGGGCTCTTCGGGCTCCTACGAGCAGTACTTC.

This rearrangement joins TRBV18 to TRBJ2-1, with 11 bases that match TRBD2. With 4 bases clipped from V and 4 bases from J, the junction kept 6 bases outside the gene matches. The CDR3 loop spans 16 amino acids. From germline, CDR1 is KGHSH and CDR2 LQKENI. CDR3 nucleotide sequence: TGTGCCAGCTCACGAAGGACTAGCGGGTATTACAATGAGCAGTTCTTC. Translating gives CASSRRTSGYYNEQFF.

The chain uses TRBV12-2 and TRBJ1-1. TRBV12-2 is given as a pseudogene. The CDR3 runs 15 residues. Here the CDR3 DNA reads TGTGCAAGTCGCTCCAGACCGGGTATGAACACTGAAGCTTTCTTT. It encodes CASRSRPGMNTEAFF.

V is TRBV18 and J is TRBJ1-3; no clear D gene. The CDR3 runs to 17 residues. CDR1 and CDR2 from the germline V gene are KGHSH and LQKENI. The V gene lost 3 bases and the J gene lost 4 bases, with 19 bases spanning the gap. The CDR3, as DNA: TGTGCCAGCTCACCTGCGGTCCCTGCAACTCCAGGAAACACCATATATTTT. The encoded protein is CASSPAVPATPGNTIYF.

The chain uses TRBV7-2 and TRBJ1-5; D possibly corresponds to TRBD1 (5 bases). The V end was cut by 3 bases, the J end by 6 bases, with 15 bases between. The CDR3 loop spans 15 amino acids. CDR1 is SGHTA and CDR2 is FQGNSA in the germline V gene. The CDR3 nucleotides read TGTGCCAGCAGCTTGGGGGGGGAGGGAAGTCAGCCCCAGCATTTT. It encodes CASSLGGEGSQPQHF.

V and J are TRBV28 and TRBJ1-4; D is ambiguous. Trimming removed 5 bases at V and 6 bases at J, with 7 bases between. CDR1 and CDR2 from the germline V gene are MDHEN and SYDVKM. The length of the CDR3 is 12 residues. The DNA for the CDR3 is TGTGCCAGCAGTGCGGGATATGAAAAACTGTTTTTT. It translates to CASSAGYEKLFF.

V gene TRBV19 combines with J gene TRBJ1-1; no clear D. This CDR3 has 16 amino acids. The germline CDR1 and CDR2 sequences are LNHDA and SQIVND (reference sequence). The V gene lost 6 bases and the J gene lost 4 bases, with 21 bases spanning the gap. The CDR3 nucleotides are TGTGCCAGTAGCCCATCCCACGCGGGTTATGGCACTGAAGCTTTCTTT. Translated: CASSPSHAGYGTEAFF. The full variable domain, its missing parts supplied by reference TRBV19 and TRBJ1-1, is DGGITQSPKYLFRKEGQNVTLSCEQNLNHDAMYWYRQDPGQGLRLIYYSQIVNDFQKGDIAEGYSVSREKKESFPLTVTSAQKNPTAFYLCASSPSHAGYGTEAFFGQGTRLTVV.

CDR3 nucleotides: TGTGCCAGCTCACCCCTCCAGCTAGCGGGCTCCAATGAGCAGTTCTTC. It codes for CASSPLQLAGSNEQFF. V usage is TRBV18 and J usage is TRBJ2-1; 8 nucleotides align to TRBD2. With V trimmed by 3 bases and J by 6 bases, 10 bases remained unmatched. The germline V gene has CDR1 KGHSH and CDR2 LQKENI. The CDR3 consists of 16 residues.

The CDR3 DNA sequence: TGTGCAAGTCGCTTAGCGCTAAACGGGAGGGGCGTAGATACGCAGTATTTT. Translated: CASRLALNGRGVDTQYF. V gene TRBV12-2 combines with J gene TRBJ2-3; the DNA was not compared with TRBD2, the D call given in the table. TRBV12-2 is reported as a pseudogene. This CDR3 is built from 17 residues.

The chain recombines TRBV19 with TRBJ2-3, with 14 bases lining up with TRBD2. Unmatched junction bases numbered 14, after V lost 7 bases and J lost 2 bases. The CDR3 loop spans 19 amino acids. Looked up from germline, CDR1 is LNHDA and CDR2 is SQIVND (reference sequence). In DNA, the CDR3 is TGTGCCAGTACCCTCATGGGACTAGCGGGAGTGCAAACCACAGATACGCAGTATTTT. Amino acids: CASTLMGLAGVQTTDTQYF.

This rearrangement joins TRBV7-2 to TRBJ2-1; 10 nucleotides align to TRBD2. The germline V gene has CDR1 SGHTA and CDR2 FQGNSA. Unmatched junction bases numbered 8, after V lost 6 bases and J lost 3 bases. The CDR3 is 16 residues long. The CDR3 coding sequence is TGTGCCAGCAGAGCCTCGGGACTAGCGATCTACAATGAGCAGTTCTTC. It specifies CASRASGLAIYNEQFF.

In nucleotides, the CDR3 is TGTGCCAGTTCGATAGCGGGAAGCACCTACAATGAGCAGTTCTTC. Translated: CASSIAGSTYNEQFF. The genes are TRBV27 and TRBJ2-1; 8 nucleotides agree with TRBD2. CDR1 and CDR2 (germline): MNHEY, SMNVEV (reference sequence). The CDR3 has 15 residues. V lost 9 bases, J lost 2 bases, and 9 bases stayed unmatched.

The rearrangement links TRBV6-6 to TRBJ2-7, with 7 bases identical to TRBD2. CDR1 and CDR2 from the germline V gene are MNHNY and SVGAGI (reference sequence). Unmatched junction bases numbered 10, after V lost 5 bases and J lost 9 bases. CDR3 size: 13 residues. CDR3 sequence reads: CASSPRTGGTQYF. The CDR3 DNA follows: TGTGCCAGCAGTCCCCGGACCGGGGGGACGCAGTACTTC.

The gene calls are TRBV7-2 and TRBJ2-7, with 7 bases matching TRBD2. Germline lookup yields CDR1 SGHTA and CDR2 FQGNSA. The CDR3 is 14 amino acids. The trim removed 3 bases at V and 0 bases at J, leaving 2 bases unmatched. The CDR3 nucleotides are TGTGCCAGCAGCTTTGGCGGGAGCTCCTACGAGCAGTACTTC. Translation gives CASSFGGSSYEQYF. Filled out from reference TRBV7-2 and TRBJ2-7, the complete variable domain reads GAGVSQSPSNKVTEKGKDVELRCDPISGHTALYWYRQSLGQGLEFLIYFQGNSAPDKSGLPSDRFSAERTGGSVSTLTIQRTQQEDSAVYLCASSFGGSSYEQYFGPGTRLTVT.

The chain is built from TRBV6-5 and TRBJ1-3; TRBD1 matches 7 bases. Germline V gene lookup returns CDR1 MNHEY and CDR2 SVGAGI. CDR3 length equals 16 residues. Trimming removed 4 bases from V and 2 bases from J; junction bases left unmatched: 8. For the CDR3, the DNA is TGTGCCAGCAGTTCAGGACGGAGGGGGCCTGGAAACACCATATATTTT. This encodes CASSSGRRGPGNTIYF.